These T cell receptor beta chains were read from a single sample in a study of blood T cell repertoires in COVID-19. Assay used: immunoSEQ multiplex PCR; TCRdb lists only in-frame clones, some missing. The table lists about 300,000 clones, roughly 80% of them singletons. What was sequenced was peripheral blood. All receptors derive from a woman aged 50 to 60 who had recovered from COVID-19. Both conserved end residues are trimmed from each CDR3.

TRBJ2-7 | TRBV3-1/TRBV3-2 | ASSRTFYEQY
TRBJ2-5 | TRBV15 | ATSRDRGAGETQY
TRBJ2-5 | TRBV7-2 | ASSLRLAGETQY
TRBJ1-6 | TRBV4-3 | ASSQDFYGDSNSPLH
TRBJ2-3 | TRBV27 | ASSSRLFTDTQY
TRBJ2-7 | TRBV28 | ASSLGFWGKGGWY
TRBJ2-7 | TRBV27 | ASTQQGLGGRARTNEQY
TRBJ2-5 | TRBV7-2 | ASSLNGLATLGPQETQY
TRBJ2-1 | TRBV30 | ACQLGRLAGDNEQF
TRBJ1-4 | TRBV7-9 | ASSLGTGMVPEKLF
TRBJ2-6 | TRBV29-1 | SVEGQALGSGANVLT
TRBJ2-3 | TRBV6-2/TRBV6-3 | ASSYSVRETISTDTQY
TRBJ2-3 | TRBV13 | ASSLGGTSGTDTQY
TRBJ2-1 | TRBV7-2 | ASSPSGGSYEQF
TRBJ2-1 | TRBV7-9 | ASSSRQGFNNEQF
TRBJ2-5 | TRBV3-1/TRBV3-2 | ASSQGRDSQETQY
TRBJ1-6 | TRBV30 | AWVPRGQSGYGGNSPLH
TRBJ2-2 | TRBV6-1 | ASSETGGGELF
TRBJ1-1 | TRBV5-8 | ASIRTGTTVEAF
TRBJ1-4 | TRBV27 | ASSLSPVAPGVGEKLF
TRBJ1-3 | TRBV30 | AWRTGQGNWAGNTIY
TRBJ2-5 | TRBV4-3 | ASSRGLGETQY
TRBJ1-5 | TRBV6-1 | ASSDSAVNQPQH
TRBJ1-1 | TRBV27 | ASSRLTGVNTEAF
TRBJ2-6 | TRBV19 | ASSTFGLAGGRAGANVLT
TRBJ2-3 | TRBV12-3/TRBV12-4 | ASSPQGKDTQY
TRBJ1-2 | TRBV27 | ASSLSGGGYGYT
TRBJ1-2 | TRBV7-6 | ASSTGTALTNYGYT
TRBJ2-7 | TRBV4-1 | ASSQESGRFTYEQY
TRBJ1-4 | TRBV23-1 | ASSQSAQGTTNEKLF
TRBJ2-1 | TRBV7-2 | ASSSGLAGGHNEQF
TRBJ1-1 | TRBV4-3 | ASSPSGVGAEAF
TRBJ1-5 | TRBV24-1 | ATSDSGTGAADTNQPQH
TRBJ1-5 | TRBV27 | ASQGLGNQPQH
TRBJ2-7 | TRBV20-1 | SADLGVRRY
TRBJ1-5 | TRBV28 | ASRSGGTVSNQPQH
TRBJ2-3 | TRBV11-2 | ASSLDLPLATSTDTQY
TRBJ2-7 | TRBV4-2 | ASSLDPLAGVYEQY
TRBJ2-2 | TRBV28 | ASRLGDRDTGELF
TRBJ1-5 | TRBV4-1 | ASSQMTGRLNSNQPQH
TRBJ2-3 | TRBV9 | ASSVDIWGQTTDTQY
TRBJ2-7 | TRBV6-2/TRBV6-3 | ASSKATSGIYEQY
TRBJ2-3 | TRBV7-2 | ASSLGLAGTSMHTQY
TRBJ1-1 | TRBV5-1 | ASSPLTVNTEAF
TRBJ2-7 | TRBV28 | ASSLGTRTREEQY